This is a list of T cell receptor beta chains from one sample in a study of shared clonotypes between healthy human individuals. The method was immunoSEQ multiplex PCR; TCRdb's version includes in-frame clones alone and lacks a portion of them. This table holds roughly 1 million clones, 65% to 80% found once. Sequencing used memory CD4+ T cells sorted from blood. The receptors stem from a man in his late teens or twenties in good health. Both conserved end residues are part of each CDR3. A D gene is named only where the DNA matches it firmly. The listing skips clone size in some rows; elsewhere it reads once, few, many or a size class.

TRBJ2-3 | . | TRBV14 | many | TGTGCCAGCAGCCAAGGAGGAAACACAGATACGCAGTATTTT | CASSQGGNTDTQYF
TRBJ2-7 | . | TRBV6-5 | . | TGTGCCAGCAGTTACCCCGGCTTGGACGAGCAGTACTTC | CASSYPGLDEQYF
TRBJ1-4 | TRBD1 | TRBV7-2 | few | TGTGCCAGCAGTCTTAGGGACAGGGTTGGCGAAAAACTGTTTTTT | CASSLRDRVGEKLFF
TRBJ1-1 | TRBD1 | TRBV15 | . | TGTGCCACCAGCGGAGGGGGCCCGAACACTGAAGCTTTCTTT | CATSGGGPNTEAFF
TRBJ1-2 | . | TRBV19 | . | TGTGCCAGTAGCGCAGGAAGTACCTACTCACGCTATGGCTACACCTTC | CASSAGSTYSRYGYTF
TRBJ2-7 | TRBD1 | TRBV19 | . | TGTGCCAGTAGTCCACGACAGGGGCTCAACGAGCAGTACTTC | CASSPRQGLNEQYF
TRBJ1-5 | . | TRBV7-8 | . | TGTGCCAGCAGCGCTCAGGGACATCAGCCCCAGCATTTT | CASSAQGHQPQHF
TRBJ2-7 | TRBD1 | TRBV7-9 | few | TGTGCCAGCAGCTCGGGACAGATCTACGAGCAGTACTTC | CASSSGQIYEQYF
TRBJ2-3 | TRBD2 | TRBV30 | . | TGTGCCTGGGGACTAGCGGGGGCCACAGATACGCAGTATTTT | CAWGLAGATDTQYF
TRBJ1-2 | . | TRBV18 | . | TGTGCCAGCTCACCAAATAGGATAAACTATGGCTACACCTTC | CASSPNRINYGYTF